This TCR beta chain appears in the sequencing data of a study of T cells after yellow fever vaccination (dated by TCRdb to between 2017 and 2020). Study-level background: The SMART-Seq v4 Ultra Low Input RNA kit was used to prepare libraries from fractions with low cell numbers. To follow T-cell clones before and after primary and booster YFV17D yellow fever vaccination, bulk TCR alpha and beta repertoires were sequenced over time. The cohort comprised two healthy male donors, one aged 18 to 29 and one aged 30 to 39 years. Blood samples were taken at several timepoints before and after primary and secondary immunization, and bulk PBMC replicates and cell subsets were isolated. Broader findings and caveats from the paper: Only two donors were included in the study, so the extent to which the findings can be generalized is limited. Computational filtering was required because FACS-sorted repertoires could contain abundant contaminating clonotypes from the bulk population. After the booster, most clones that had expanded after primary vaccination were detected again (around 96% of CD4 and around 88% of CD8), suggesting broad maintenance of memory. A small share of clonotypes was detected in both CD4 and CD8 compartments, with the overlap likely arising from convergent recombination. The secondary T-cell response was found to be weaker but faster than the primary response, with a peak reached on day 5 rather than on day 15.

For CDR1 and CDR2, the germline V gene (reference sequence) lists SGHNT and YYREEE. From the cysteine through the phenylalanine, the CDR3 covers 14 amino acids. Only the CDR3 part of the read is kept: 42 bases, read in frame from the first base. The junction shows trimming of 4 bases on V and 0 bases on J, plus 10 bases between the germline ends. TCR cDNA was synthesized by 5'RACE template switching, which introduced a universal primer site and unique molecular identifiers. Priming for cDNA synthesis came from both the TCR alpha and TCR beta constant segments. Library amplification used two PCR steps, and the second PCR step added sample barcodes and sequencing adapters. Sequencing of libraries was done on Illumina HiSeq 2500 (2x100 bp) or NovaSeq (2x150 bp). On the study's bioinformatics: MIGEC was used to demultiplex reads and collapse the reads into UMI consensus sequences, and MiXCR was used for V(D)J alignment. Using edgeR on replicate PBMC samples, clonotypes were called vaccine-responding if FDR was below 0.01 and the log2 fold change was above 5 up to day 15. Each bulk clonotype received a CD4 or CD8 identity based on whether the sequenced CD4 or CD8 repertoire contained that clonotype at higher abundance. TCRdb cleaned the public reads at Q25 with fastp, built clones with MiXCR and kept in-frame beta chains. All rows with the same CDR3 protein become a single entry with the most common DNA and genes. V and J calls and clone size were set by TCRdb, not the authors. This sample comprises 250,000 or so distinct CDR3 sequences, 6% to 7.5% of them detected only once. Together, the top ten hold about 0.85% of the sample.

As for this clonotype: Its target antigen remains unknown. Qualities for individual bases were not recorded, and no much larger clone is one base off.

The treatment or condition tag for this specimen amounts to: live attenuated yellow fever vaccine strain. A standard Ficoll-Paque protocol was used to isolate PBMCs from peripheral blood. CD4 and CD8 T-cell fractions were isolated with Dynabeads CD4 and CD8 positive selection kits. TriZol was used to extract RNA from bulk PBMCs, CD4 and CD8 fractions, and dextramer-positive and dextramer-negative fractions. This chain is built from TRBV5-4 and TRBJ2-5; the D segment could be TRBD1, given 5 matching bases. The sequence came from a man aged 30 to 45 who received the YFV17D yellow fever vaccine. Sequenced material: CD4+ T cells sorted from PBMCs, taken 15 days after the yellow fever booster vaccination. The DNA sequence is as follows: TGTGCCAGCAGCGTGAAGGGGTACCAAGAGACCCAGTACTTC. Its product reads: CASSVKGYQETQYF.